This T cell receptor beta chain was profiled in a study of post-analysis software for immune sequencing data. Broader study findings: Five TRBV segments occurring more often in patients than controls included TRBV5-6, TRBV5-1 and TRBV20-1.

Comment on this clonotype: What it recognizes is unknown.

Tagging with unique molecular identifiers was a feature of the TCR beta cDNA libraries. TCRdb re-derived calls from the PCR reads in MiXCR, one entry per CDR3 protein. The sample holds about 540,000 distinct CDR3 sequences; around a third are singletons and the top ten take about 6%. The germline V and J ends were trimmed by 0 bases and 5 bases, with 11 bases remaining between them. The CDR3 loop spans 15 amino acids. CDR1 is LNHNV, CDR2 YYDKDF, per germline (reference sequence). The chain recombines TRBV15 with TRBJ2-1; D not certain. Input material: blood. The receptor comes from a girl aged 2 to 17 with multiple sclerosis. The CDR3 DNA reads as TGTGCCACCAGCAGAGATTTAGTACCCAACAATGAGCAGTTCTTC. Translation: CATSRDLVPNNEQFF.